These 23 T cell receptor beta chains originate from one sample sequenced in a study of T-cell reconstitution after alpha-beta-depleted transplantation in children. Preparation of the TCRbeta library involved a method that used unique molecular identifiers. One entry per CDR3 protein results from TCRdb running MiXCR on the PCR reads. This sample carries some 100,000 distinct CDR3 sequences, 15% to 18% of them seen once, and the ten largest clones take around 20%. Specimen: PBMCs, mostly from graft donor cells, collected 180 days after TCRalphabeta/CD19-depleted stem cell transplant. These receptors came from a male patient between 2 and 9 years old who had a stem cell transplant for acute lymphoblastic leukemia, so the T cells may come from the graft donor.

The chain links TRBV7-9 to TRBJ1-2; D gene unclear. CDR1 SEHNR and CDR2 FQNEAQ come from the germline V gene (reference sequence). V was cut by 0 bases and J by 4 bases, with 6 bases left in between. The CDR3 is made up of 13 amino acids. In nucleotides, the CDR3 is TGTGCCAGCAGCTTAGCCGTGACCTATGGCTACACCTTC. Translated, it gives CASSLAVTYGYTF.

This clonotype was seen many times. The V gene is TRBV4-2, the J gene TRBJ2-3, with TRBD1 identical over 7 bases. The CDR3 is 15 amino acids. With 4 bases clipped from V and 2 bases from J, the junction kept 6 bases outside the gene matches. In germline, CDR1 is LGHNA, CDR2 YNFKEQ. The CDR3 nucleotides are TGTGCCAGCAGCCCGGGACAGCCTCTCACAGATACGCAGTATTTT. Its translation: CASSPGQPLTDTQYF.

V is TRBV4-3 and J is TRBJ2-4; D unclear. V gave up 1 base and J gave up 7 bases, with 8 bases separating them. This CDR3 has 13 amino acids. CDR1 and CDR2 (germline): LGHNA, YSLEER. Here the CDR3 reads CASSQGLGNIQYF. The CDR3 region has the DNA TGCGCCAGCAGCCAAGGACTGGGGAACATTCAGTACTTC.

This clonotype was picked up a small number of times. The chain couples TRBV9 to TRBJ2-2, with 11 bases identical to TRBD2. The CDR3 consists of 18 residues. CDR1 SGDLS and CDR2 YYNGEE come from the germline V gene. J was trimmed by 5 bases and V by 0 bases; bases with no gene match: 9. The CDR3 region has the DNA TGTGCCAGCAGCGTAGGACTAGCGGGGAGTAAAGGAACCGGGGAGCTGTTTTTT. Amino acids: CASSVGLAGSKGTGELFF.

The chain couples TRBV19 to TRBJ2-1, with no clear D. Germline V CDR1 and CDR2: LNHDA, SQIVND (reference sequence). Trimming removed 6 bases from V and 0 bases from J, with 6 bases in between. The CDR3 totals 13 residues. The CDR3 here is CASSPSSYNEQFF. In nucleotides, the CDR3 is TGTGCCAGTAGCCCGAGCTCCTACAATGAGCAGTTCTTC.

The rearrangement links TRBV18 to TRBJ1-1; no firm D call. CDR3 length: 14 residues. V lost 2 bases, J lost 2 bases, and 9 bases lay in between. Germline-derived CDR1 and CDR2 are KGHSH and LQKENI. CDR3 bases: TGTGCCAGCTCACCAGGTTGGCAAAACACTGAAGCTTTCTTT. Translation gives CASSPGWQNTEAFF.

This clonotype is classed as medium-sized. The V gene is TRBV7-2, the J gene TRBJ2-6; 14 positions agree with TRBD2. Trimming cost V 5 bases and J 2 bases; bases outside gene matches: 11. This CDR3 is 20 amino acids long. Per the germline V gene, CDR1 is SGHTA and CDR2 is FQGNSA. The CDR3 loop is CASSHGTSGSFGPGANVLTF. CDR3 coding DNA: TGTGCCAGCAGCCACGGGACTAGCGGGAGTTTTGGCCCTGGGGCCAACGTCCTGACTTTC.

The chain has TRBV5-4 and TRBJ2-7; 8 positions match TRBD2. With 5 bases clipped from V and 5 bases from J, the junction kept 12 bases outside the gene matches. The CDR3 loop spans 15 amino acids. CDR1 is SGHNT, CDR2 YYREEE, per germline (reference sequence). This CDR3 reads CASSPSSGLGHEQYF. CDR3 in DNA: TGTGCCAGCAGTCCAAGTTCGGGACTAGGGCACGAGCAGTACTTC.

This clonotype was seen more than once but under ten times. CDR3 sequence: CASSLAGAPEAFF. As DNA, the CDR3 is TGCGCCAGCAGCTTGGCCGGCGCGCCTGAAGCTTTCTTT. The V and J genes are TRBV5-1 and TRBJ1-1; no definite D call. Germline lookup yields CDR1 SGHRS and CDR2 YFSETQ. Trimming removed 0 bases from V and 6 bases from J, with 9 bases in between. This CDR3 region has 13 residues.

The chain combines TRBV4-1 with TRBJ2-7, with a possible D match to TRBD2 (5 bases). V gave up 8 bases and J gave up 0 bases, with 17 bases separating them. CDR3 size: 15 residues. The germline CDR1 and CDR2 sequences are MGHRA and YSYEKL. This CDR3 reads CASPSLTWLSYEQYF. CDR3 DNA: TGCGCCAGCCCTAGCCTGACATGGCTCTCCTACGAGCAGTACTTC.

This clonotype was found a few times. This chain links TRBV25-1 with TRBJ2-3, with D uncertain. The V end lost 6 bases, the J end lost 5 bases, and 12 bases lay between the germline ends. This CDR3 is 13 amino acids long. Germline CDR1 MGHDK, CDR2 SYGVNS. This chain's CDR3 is CASRHKVRDTQYF. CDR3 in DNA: TGTGCCAGCAGGCACAAGGTCAGAGATACGCAGTATTTT. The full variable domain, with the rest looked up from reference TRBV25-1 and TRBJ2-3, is EADIYQTPRYLVIGTGKKITLECSQTMGHDKMYWYQQDPGMELHLIHYSYGVNSTEKGDLSSESTVSRIRTEHFPLTLESARPSHTSQYLCASRHKVRDTQYFGPGTRLTVL.

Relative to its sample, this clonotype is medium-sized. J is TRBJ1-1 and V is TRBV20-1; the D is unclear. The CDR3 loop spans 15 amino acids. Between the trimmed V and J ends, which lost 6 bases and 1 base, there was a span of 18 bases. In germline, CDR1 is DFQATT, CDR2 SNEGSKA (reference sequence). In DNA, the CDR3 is TGCAGTGCGAAACATACTGTTAGGGAGAACACTGAAGCTTTCTTT. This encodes CSAKHTVRENTEAFF.

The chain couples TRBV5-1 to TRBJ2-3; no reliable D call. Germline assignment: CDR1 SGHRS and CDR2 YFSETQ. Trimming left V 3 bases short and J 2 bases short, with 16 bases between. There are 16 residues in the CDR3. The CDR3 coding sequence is TGCGCCAGCAGCTCTCCCTCCGGGCCCTTCACAGATACGCAGTATTTT. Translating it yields CASSSPSGPFTDTQYF.

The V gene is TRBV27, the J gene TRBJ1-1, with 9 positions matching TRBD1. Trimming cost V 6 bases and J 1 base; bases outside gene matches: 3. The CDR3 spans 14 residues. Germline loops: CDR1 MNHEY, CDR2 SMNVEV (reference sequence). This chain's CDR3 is CASSDRGENTEAFF. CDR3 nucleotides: TGTGCCAGCAGCGACAGGGGGGAGAACACTGAAGCTTTCTTT.

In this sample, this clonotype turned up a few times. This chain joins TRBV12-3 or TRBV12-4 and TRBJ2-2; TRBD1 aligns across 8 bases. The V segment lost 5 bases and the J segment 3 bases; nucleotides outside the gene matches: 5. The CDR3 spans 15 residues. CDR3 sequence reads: CASSPDRVDTGELFF. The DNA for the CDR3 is TGTGCCAGCAGTCCGGACAGGGTGGACACCGGGGAGCTGTTTTTT.

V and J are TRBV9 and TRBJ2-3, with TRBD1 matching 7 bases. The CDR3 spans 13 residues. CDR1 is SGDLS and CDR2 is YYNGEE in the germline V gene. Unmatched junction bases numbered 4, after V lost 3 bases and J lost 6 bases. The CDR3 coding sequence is TGTGCCAGCAGCGAGGGGGCTCCTGATACGCAGTATTTT. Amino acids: CASSEGAPDTQYF. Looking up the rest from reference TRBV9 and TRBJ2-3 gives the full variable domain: DSGVTQTPKHLITATGQRVTLRCSPRSGDLSVYWYQQSLDQGLQFLIQYYNGEERAKGNILERFSAQQFPDLHSELNLSSLELGDSALYFCASSEGAPDTQYFGPGTRLTVL.

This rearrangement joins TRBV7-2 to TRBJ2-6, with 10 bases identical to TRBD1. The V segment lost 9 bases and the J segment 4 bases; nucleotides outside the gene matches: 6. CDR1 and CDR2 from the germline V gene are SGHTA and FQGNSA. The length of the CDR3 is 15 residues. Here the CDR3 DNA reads TGTGCCAGGCAGGGACAGGGGTCCGGGGCCAACGTCCTGACTTTC. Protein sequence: CARQGQGSGANVLTF.

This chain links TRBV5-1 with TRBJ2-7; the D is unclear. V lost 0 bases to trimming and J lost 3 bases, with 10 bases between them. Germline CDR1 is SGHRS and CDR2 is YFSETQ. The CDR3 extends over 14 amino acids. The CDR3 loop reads CASSLAANRYEQYF. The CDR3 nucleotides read TGCGCCAGCAGCTTGGCCGCGAACCGCTACGAGCAGTACTTC.

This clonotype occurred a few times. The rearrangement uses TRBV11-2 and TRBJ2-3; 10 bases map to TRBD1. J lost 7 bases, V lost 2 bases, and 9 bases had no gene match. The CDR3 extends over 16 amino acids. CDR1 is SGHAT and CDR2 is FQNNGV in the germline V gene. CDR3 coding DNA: TGTGCCAGCAGCTTACTCCGGGACAGGGGCGGATATACGCAGTATTTT. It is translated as CASSLLRDRGGYTQYF.

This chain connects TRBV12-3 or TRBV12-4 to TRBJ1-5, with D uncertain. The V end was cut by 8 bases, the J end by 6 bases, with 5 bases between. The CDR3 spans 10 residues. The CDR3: CASGSQPQHF. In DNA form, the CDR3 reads TGTGCCAGCGGGAGTCAGCCCCAGCATTTT.

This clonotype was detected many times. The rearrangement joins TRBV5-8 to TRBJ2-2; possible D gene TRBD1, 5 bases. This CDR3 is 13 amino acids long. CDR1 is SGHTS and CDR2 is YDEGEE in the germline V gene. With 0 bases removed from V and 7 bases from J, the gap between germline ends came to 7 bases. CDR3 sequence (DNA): TGTGCCAGCAGCTTGGTTAGGGGCGGGGAGCTGTTTTTT. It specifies CASSLVRGGELFF.

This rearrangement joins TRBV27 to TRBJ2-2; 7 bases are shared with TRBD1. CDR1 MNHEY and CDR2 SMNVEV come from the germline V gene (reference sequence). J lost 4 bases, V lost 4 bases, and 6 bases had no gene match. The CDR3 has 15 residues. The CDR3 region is CASSSPTGATGELFF. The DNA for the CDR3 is TGTGCCAGCAGTTCCCCAACAGGGGCCACCGGGGAGCTGTTTTTT.

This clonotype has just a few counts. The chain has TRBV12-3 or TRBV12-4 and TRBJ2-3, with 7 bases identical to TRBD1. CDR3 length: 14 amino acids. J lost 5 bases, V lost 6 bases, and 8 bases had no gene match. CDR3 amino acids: CASSRGTEGDTQYF. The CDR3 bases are TGTGCCAGCAGCCGAGGGACAGAGGGAGATACGCAGTATTTT.